This TCR beta chain was obtained from a study of human T cells and chemical hapten exposure. Study-level background: Small pooled library volume differences chiefly drove per-sample TCR yield variation.

The time point was: patch test 1, 2 weeks after DPC sensitization. Specified treatment: therapeutic diphenylcyclopropenone sensitization with weekly scalp DPC. Drawing of blood took place ahead of applying each patch test. Remarks on this clonotype: Its antigen is unidentified.

TCRdb re-derived calls from the RACE reads in MiXCR, one entry per CDR3 protein. The table has some 190,000 distinct CDR3 sequences, more than 20% seen once. Whole-study results and caveats: The study found expanded TCRs formed significantly more large CDR3 similarity clusters than controls.

This sequence was found in a woman aged 50 to 65 with alopecia areata. Some clones in this sample may be carry-over from other donors' samples. Sequencing was performed on whole blood, taken in connection with sensitization to the hapten diphenylcyclopropenone (DPC).

The chain's CDR3 is CSATGGAGNTEAFF. CDR3 coding DNA: TGCAGCGCTACAGGGGGCGCCGGGAACACTGAAGCTTTCTTT. The rearrangement uses TRBV29-1 and TRBJ1-1; 9 nucleotides agree with TRBD1. V gave up 7 bases and J gave up 1 base; unmatched junction bases: 7. The germline V gene has CDR1 SQVTM and CDR2 ANQGSEA. The CDR3 covers 14 residues.